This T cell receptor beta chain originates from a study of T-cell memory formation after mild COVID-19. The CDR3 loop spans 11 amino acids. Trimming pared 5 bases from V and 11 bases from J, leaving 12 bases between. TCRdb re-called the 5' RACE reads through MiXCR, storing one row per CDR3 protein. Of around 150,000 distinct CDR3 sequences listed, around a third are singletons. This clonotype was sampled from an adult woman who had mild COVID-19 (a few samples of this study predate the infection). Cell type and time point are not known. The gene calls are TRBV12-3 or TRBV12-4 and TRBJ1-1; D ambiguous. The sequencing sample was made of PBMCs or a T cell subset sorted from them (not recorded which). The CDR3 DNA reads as TGTGCCAGCAGTCTCATAGGAGTGGCTTTCTTT. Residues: CASSLIGVAFF.